A single sample is the source of the 18 T cell receptor beta chains below, sequenced in a study of T-cell reconstitution after alpha-beta-depleted transplantation in children. Construction of the TCRbeta library involved unique molecular identifiers. TCRdb re-derived calls from the PCR reads in MiXCR, one entry per CDR3 protein. Of approximately 1,000,000 distinct CDR3 sequences listed, 25% to 35% are singletons. The sample was PBMCs, mostly from graft donor cells, taken 360 days after TCRalphabeta/CD19-depleted stem cell transplant. The receptors derive from a boy younger than two who had a stem cell transplant for SCID, so the T cells may come from the graft donor.

Only a few counts were recorded for this clonotype. V and J are TRBV5-1 and TRBJ2-7; D is perhaps TRBD2 (6 bases). V dropped 1 base and J dropped 7 bases, with 15 bases sitting between them. The CDR3 covers 14 residues. CDR1 is SGHRS, CDR2 YFSETQ, per germline. CDR3 sequence reads: CASSLSGVTREQYF. The CDR3 DNA is TGCGCCAGCAGCTTGTCGGGGGTGACTAGGGAGCAGTACTTC.

V and J are TRBV12-3 or TRBV12-4 and TRBJ1-1; unclear D gene. V was clipped by 5 bases and J by 4 bases, with 14 bases between them. The CDR3 runs 14 residues. The CDR3 loop is CASSPSAASTEAFF. The CDR3 DNA reads as TGTGCCAGCAGTCCCTCGGCGGCGAGCACTGAAGCTTTCTTT.

V and J are TRBV5-1 and TRBJ1-4; D is ambiguous. Germline values: CDR1 SGHRS, CDR2 YFSETQ. The V end was cut by 0 bases, the J end by 3 bases, with 12 bases between. The CDR3 consists of 16 residues. DNA for the CDR3: TGCGCCAGCAGCTTGGCCGCGAGGCCGCCTAATGAAAAACTGTTTTTT. It is translated as CASSLAARPPNEKLFF.

The chain carries TRBV28 and TRBJ2-7; TRBD2 is a possible D gene (5 bases). The ends were cut back, 11 bases at V and 7 bases at J, with 24 bases in the middle. This CDR3 spans 14 amino acids. CDR1 is MDHEN and CDR2 is SYDVKM in the germline V gene. In DNA form, the CDR3 reads TGTGCCTGCTCGGAGGAACTCGGCCACGAGGAGCAGTACTTC. Its translation is CACSEELGHEEQYF.

V and J are TRBV29-1 and TRBJ1-2, with D possibly TRBD1 on 5 matching bases. The germline V gene encodes CDR1 SQVTM and CDR2 ANQGSEA. This CDR3 has 14 residues. The ends were cut back, 3 bases at V and 6 bases at J, with 17 bases in the middle. The CDR3 sequence: CSVEGDWAGNGYTF. The CDR3 coding sequence is TGCAGCGTTGAGGGGGACTGGGCAGGGAATGGCTACACCTTC.

This clonotype was found a few times. The chain has TRBV5-1 and TRBJ2-1; D uncertain. The germline CDR1 and CDR2 sequences are SGHRS and YFSETQ. This CDR3 spans 17 amino acids. Trimming stripped 0 bases from V and 8 bases from J, with 21 bases between. The CDR3, as DNA: TGCGCCAGCAGCTTGGAGCTGGGCAGGACCCTGGACCATGAGCAGTTCTTC. Amino acids: CASSLELGRTLDHEQFF.

The V call is TRBV12-3 or TRBV12-4, the J call TRBJ1-5; no clear D gene. The length of the CDR3 is 17 residues. Trimming removed 2 bases at V and 4 bases at J, with 18 bases between. CDR3 in amino acids: CASSLTPDPSTNQPQHF. CDR3 sequence (DNA): TGTGCCAGCAGTTTAACCCCGGACCCAAGTACGAATCAGCCCCAGCATTTT.

The chain links TRBV3-1 to TRBJ2-7; D may be TRBD1 (5 bases). CDR1 LGHDT and CDR2 YNNKEL come from the germline V gene (reference sequence). V was cut by 4 bases and J by 0 bases, with 13 bases left in between. This CDR3 is built from 15 residues. CDR3 amino acids: CASSPLDTSSYEQYF. The DNA of the CDR3 is TGTGCCAGCAGCCCCCTGGACACGAGCTCCTACGAGCAGTACTTC.

This clonotype was observed many times. The chain joins TRBV3-1 to TRBJ2-1, with D possibly TRBD2 on 7 matching bases. The V end lost 4 bases, the J end lost 5 bases, and 12 bases lay between the germline ends. This CDR3 is 14 amino acids long. Germline assignment: CDR1 LGHDT and CDR2 YNNKEL (reference sequence). The CDR3 bases are TGTGCCAGCAGCCCTGCGGGGGCCAACAATGAGCAGTTCTTC. Translated, it gives CASSPAGANNEQFF.

The V gene is TRBV5-5, the J gene TRBJ2-7, with 9 nucleotides matching TRBD1. After removal of 1 base from V and 1 base from J, the junction contained 9 bases not matched to a gene. The CDR3 length is 17 residues. The germline CDR1 and CDR2 sequences are SGHKS and YYEKEE (reference sequence). CDR3 region: CASSLLFGTGKSYEQYF. As DNA, the CDR3 is TGTGCCAGCAGCTTGCTTTTTGGGACAGGGAAATCCTACGAGCAGTACTTC.

This rearrangement joins TRBV4-3 to TRBJ1-2; no clear D. Trimming removed 0 bases at V and 4 bases at J, with 12 bases between. The CDR3 has 15 amino acids. Germline CDR1 reads LGHNA; CDR2 reads YSLEER. The DNA of the CDR3 is TGCGCCAGCAGCCAAGAAGGGTGGAACCCCTATGGCTACACCTTC. The encoded protein is CASSQEGWNPYGYTF.

In nucleotides, the CDR3 is TGTGCCACCCATCGATCGGCCCGAGGCACAGATACGCAGTATTTT. This translates into CATHRSARGTDTQYF. This chain joins TRBV28 and TRBJ2-3; no reliable D call. The CDR3 spans 15 residues. CDR1 is MDHEN and CDR2 is SYDVKM in the germline V gene. V lost 10 bases and J lost 1, with 18 bases in between.

Notes on this clonotype: One end of the junction does not line up with germline, which may come from a read error. The CDR3 DNA is TGTGCCACCAGCCAGCCGTCGGGACAGCTAATGAACACTGAAGCTTTCTTT. This codes for CATSQPSGQLMNTEAFF. The chain carries TRBV4-2 and TRBJ1-1; TRBD1 aligns across 7 bases. The germline V gene encodes CDR1 LGHNA and CDR2 YNFKEQ. The CDR3 contains 17 residues.

The chain couples TRBV18 to TRBJ2-7; either TRBD1 or TRBD2 may fit D (5 bases each). Trimming stripped 1 base from V and 0 bases from J, with 16 bases between. The CDR3 length is 17 residues. CDR1 KGHSH and CDR2 LQKENI come from the germline V gene. In DNA form, the CDR3 reads TGTGCCAGCTCACCACGTAGGTCGGGGCAGTTCTCCTACGAGCAGTACTTC. Translating it yields CASSPRRSGQFSYEQYF.

This clonotype occurred a few times. Germline is not matched at one junction end, which may reflect a read error. J is TRBJ1-2 and V is TRBV12-3 or TRBV12-4; D call uncertain. CDR3 size: 13 residues. The chain's CDR3 is CASSLFGSSGYTF. CDR3 DNA sequence: TGTGCCAGCAGTTTATTCGGGTCCAGTGGCTATACCTTC.

The CDR3 region is CSARGARDRQETQYF. CDR3 coding DNA: TGCAGTGCTAGAGGGGCCAGGGACAGGCAAGAGACCCAGTACTTC. The chain combines TRBV20-1 with TRBJ2-5, with 8 positions matching TRBD1. This CDR3 spans 15 amino acids. Germline lookup yields CDR1 DFQATT and CDR2 SNEGSKA (reference sequence). V trimming: 1 base; J trimming: 2 bases; junction bases outside the gene matches: 6.

V gene TRBV5-1 combines with J gene TRBJ1-1, with D maybe TRBD1 (5 bases). The CDR3 contains 15 residues. CDR1 is SGHRS and CDR2 is YFSETQ in the germline V gene. Trimming cost V 4 bases and J 4 bases, with 17 bases left between them. CDR3 DNA sequence: TGCGCCAGCAGCCTCCGTGGGGGTTTCGGCACTGAAGCTTTCTTT. As protein: CASSLRGGFGTEAFF.

The V call is TRBV3-1, the J call TRBJ2-2, with 10 bases lining up with TRBD1. Germline V lookup: CDR1 LGHDT, CDR2 YNNKEL (reference sequence). V lost 3 bases to trimming and J lost 6 bases; unmatched junction nucleotides: 7. This CDR3 is 16 amino acids long. The DNA of the CDR3 is TGTGCCAGCAGCCACGGACCGGGACAGGGGTCCGGGGAGCTGTTTTTT. Its translation: CASSHGPGQGSGELFF.